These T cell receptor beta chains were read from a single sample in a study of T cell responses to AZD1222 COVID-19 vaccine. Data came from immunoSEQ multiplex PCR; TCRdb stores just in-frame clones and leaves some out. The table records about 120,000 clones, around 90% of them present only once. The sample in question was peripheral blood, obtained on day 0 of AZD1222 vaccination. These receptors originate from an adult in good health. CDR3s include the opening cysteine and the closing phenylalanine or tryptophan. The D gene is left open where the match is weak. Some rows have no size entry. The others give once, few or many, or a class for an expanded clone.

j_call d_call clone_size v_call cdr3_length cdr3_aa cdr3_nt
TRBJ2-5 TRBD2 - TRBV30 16 CAWSGTGTSGRETQYF TGTGCCTGGAGTGGAACGGGGACTAGCGGGAGGGAGACCCAGTACTTC
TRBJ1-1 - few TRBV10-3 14 CAISGGVLRTEAFF TGTGCCATCAGTGGGGGGGTCCTGAGAACTGAAGCTTTCTTT
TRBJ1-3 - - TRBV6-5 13 CASNGGPGNTIYF TGTGCCAGCAACGGGGGTCCTGGAAACACCATATATTTT
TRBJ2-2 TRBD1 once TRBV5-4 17 CASSSPEGTGVTGELFF TGTGCCAGCAGCTCGCCTGAAGGGACAGGGGTCACCGGGGAGCTGTTTTTT
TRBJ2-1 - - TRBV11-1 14 CASAGDWTYNGQFF TGTGCCAGCGCAGGGGACTGGACCTACAATGGGCAGTTCTTC
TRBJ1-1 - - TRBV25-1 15 CASSESGVMNTEAFF TGTGCCAGCAGTGAGTCGGGAGTGATGAACACTGAAGCTTTCTTT
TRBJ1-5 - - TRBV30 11 CAWSVYGPQHF TGTGCCTGGAGTGTATATGGGCCCCAGCATTTT
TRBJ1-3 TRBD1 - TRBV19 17 CASSISPGQASGNTIYF TGTGCCAGTAGTATATCCCCGGGACAGGCCTCTGGAAACACCATATATTTT
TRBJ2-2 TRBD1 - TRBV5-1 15 CASSWRDRGTGELFF TGCGCCAGCAGCTGGAGGGACAGGGGCACCGGGGAGCTGTTTTTT
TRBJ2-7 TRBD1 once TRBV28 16 CASSLRPGTGVYEQYF TGTGCCAGCAGTTTAAGGCCCGGGACAGGGGTCTACGAGCAGTACTTC
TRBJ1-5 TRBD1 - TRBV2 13 CASGDRGNQPQHF TGTGCCAGCGGGGACAGGGGAAATCAGCCCCAGCATTTT
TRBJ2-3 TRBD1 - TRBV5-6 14 CASSGTGFRDTQYF TGTGCCAGCAGCGGGACAGGGTTCAGGGATACGCAGTATTTT
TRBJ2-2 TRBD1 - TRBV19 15 CASSPDRTGTGELFF TGTGCCAGTAGCCCCGACAGGACAGGCACCGGGGAGCTGTTTTTT
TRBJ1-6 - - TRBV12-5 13 CASGTGTLSPLHF TGTGCTAGTGGTACAGGGACACTTTCACCCCTCCACTTT
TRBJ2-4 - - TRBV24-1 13 CATSDLGSNIQYF TGTGCCACCAGTGATTTAGGGAGCAACATTCAGTACTTC
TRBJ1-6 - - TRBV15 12 CATSRDAPPLHF TGTGCCACCAGCAGAGATGCTCCACCCCTCCACTTT
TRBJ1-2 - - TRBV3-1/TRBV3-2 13 CASSQSTNYGYTF TGTGCCAGCAGCCAATCGACAAACTATGGCTACACCTTC
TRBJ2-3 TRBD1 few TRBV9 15 CASSETGARTDTQYF TGTGCCAGCAGCGAAACAGGGGCTCGCACAGATACGCAGTATTTT
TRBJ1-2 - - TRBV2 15 CASSEAPTGGYVGTF TGTGCCAGCAGTGAAGCCCCGACGGGGGGCTATGTTGGCACCTTC
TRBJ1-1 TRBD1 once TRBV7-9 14 CASSLVQGAQGAFF TGTGCCAGCAGCTTAGTACAGGGGGCCCAGGGGGCTTTCTTT
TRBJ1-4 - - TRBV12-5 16 CASGLVGGAVVAKLFF TGTGCTAGTGGTTTGGTCGGCGGCGCGGTGGTCGCAAAACTGTTTTTT
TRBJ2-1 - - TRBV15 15 CATSRDGLGGNEQFF TGTGCCACCAGCAGAGATGGCCTGGGGGGCAATGAGCAGTTCTTC
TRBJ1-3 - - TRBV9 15 CASSPLTGSGNTIYF TGTGCCAGCAGCCCCCTGACAGGCTCTGGAAACACCATATATTTT
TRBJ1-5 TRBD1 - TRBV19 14 CATRQGYSNQPQHF TGTGCCACCCGACAGGGGTATAGCAATCAGCCCCAGCATTTT
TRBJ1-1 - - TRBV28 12 CASRVGVAEAFF TGTGCCAGCAGAGTAGGGGTGGCTGAAGCTTTCTTT
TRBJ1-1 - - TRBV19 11 CASSTGLEAFF TGTGCCAGTAGTACCGGACTAGAAGCTTTCTTT
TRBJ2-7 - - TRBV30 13 CAWNLGRSYEQYF TGTGCCTGGAATTTGGGACGGTCCTACGAGCAGTACTTC
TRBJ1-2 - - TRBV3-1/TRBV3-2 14 CASSQAPVLYGYTF TGTGCCAGCAGCCAAGCCCCAGTGTTGTATGGCTACACCTTC
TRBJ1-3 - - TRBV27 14 CASTPAGFQDTIYF TGTGCCAGCACCCCGGCGGGGTTTCAAGACACCATATATTTT
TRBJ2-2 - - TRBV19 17 CASSIPTLTTNTGELFF TGTGCCAGTAGTATTCCGACTCTTACGACGAACACCGGGGAGCTGTTTTTT
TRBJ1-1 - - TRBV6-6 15 CASSYIRDSDTEAFF TGTGCCAGCAGTTATATCAGAGACAGCGACACTGAAGCTTTCTTT
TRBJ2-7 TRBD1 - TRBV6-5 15 CASRHSLTGVYEQYF TGTGCCAGCAGACACTCACTGACAGGGGTTTACGAGCAGTACTTC